This T cell receptor beta chain was identified during a study of control samples from healthy donors and cancer patients. The ends lost 1 base at V and 6 bases at J; junction bases unmatched: 6. The germline V gene encodes CDR1 MNHNS and CDR2 SASEGT. This CDR3 region has 15 residues. Method: immunoSEQ multiplex PCR; TCRdb's copy keeps in-frame clones and lacks some. This sample carries about 45,000 clones, approximately 90% of them seen once, and the ten largest clones take more than 20%. Sequencing was carried out using PBMCs. The clonotype originates from a woman aged 40-49 years with head and neck cancer. V and J are TRBV6-1 and TRBJ2-3; 8 positions match TRBD2. This chain's CDR3 is CASSEVLAGLDTQYF. In nucleotides, the CDR3 is TGTGCCAGCAGTGAAGTCCTAGCGGGCCTGGATACGCAGTATTTT.